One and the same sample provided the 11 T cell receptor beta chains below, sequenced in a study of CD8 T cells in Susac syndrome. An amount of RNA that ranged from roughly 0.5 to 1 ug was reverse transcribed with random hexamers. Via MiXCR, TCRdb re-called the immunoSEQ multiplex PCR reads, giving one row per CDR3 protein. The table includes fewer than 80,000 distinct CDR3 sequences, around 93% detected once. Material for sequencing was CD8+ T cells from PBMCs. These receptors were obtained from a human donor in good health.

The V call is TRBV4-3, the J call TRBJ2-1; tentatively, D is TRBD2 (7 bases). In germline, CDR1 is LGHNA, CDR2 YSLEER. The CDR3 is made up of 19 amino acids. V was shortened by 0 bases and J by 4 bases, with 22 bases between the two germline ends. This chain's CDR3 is CASSQELNIGGGFYNEQFF. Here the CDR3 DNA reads TGCGCCAGCAGCCAAGAACTGAATATAGGGGGGGGCTTTTACAATGAGCAGTTCTTC.

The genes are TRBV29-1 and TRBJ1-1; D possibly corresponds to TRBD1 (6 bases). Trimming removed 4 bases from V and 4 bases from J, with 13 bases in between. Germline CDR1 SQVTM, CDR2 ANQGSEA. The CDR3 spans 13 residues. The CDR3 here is CSVGGGAVTEAFF. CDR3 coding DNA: TGCAGCGTTGGGGGGGGCGCGGTCACTGAAGCTTTCTTT. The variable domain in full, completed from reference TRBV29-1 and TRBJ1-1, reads SAVISQKPSRDICQRGTSLTIQCQVDSQVTMMFWYRQQPGQSLTLIATANQGSEATYESGFVIDKFPISRPNLTFSTLTVSNMSPEDSSIYLCSVGGGAVTEAFFGQGTRLTVV.

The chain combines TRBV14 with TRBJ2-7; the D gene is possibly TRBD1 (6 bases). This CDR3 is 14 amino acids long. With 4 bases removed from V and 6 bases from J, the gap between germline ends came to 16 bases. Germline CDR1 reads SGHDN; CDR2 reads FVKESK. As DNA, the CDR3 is TGTGCCAGCAGCCCCGGGACACACTTTCCCGAGCAGTACTTC. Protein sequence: CASSPGTHFPEQYF.

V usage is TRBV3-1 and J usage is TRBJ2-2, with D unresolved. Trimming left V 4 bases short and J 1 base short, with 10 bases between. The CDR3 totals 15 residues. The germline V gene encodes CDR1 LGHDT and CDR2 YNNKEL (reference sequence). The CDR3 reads CASSPRLGNTGELFF. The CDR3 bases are TGTGCCAGCAGCCCCAGACTCGGGAACACCGGGGAGCTGTTTTTT.

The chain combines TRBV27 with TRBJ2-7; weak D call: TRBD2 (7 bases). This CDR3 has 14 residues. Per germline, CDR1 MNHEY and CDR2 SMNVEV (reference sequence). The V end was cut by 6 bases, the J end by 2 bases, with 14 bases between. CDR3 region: CASRLRGGTYEQYV. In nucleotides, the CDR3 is TGTGCCAGCAGGCTCAGGGGAGGGACCTACGAGCAGTACGTC.

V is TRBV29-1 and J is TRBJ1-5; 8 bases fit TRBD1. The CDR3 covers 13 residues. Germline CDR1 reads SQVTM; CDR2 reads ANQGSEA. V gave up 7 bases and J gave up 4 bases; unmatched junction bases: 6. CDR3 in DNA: TGCAGCGCCACAGGGGGTTGGAATCAGCCCCAGCATTTT. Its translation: CSATGGWNQPQHF.

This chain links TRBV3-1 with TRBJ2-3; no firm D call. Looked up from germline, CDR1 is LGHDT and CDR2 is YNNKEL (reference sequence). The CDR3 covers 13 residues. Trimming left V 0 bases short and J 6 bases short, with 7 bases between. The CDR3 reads CASSQENWDTQYF. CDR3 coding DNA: TGTGCCAGCAGCCAAGAAAACTGGGATACGCAGTATTTT.

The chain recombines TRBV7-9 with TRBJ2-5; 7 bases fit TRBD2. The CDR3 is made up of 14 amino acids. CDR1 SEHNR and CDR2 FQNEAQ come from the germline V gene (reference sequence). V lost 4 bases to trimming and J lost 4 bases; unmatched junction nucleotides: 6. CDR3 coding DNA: TGTGCCAGCAGCTCTTTCGGACTAGGAGAGACCCAGTACTTC. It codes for CASSSFGLGETQYF.

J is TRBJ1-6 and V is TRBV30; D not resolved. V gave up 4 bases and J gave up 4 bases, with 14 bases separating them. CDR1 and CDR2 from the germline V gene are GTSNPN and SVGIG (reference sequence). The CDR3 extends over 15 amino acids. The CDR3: CAWKVRESYNSPLHF. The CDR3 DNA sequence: TGTGCCTGGAAGGTCAGAGAATCATATAATTCACCCCTCCACTTT.

The CDR3 coding sequence is TGTGCCAGCAGCTTAGTGCCGTACGAGCAGTACGTC. It encodes CASSLVPYEQYV. The genes are TRBV7-2 and TRBJ2-7; D not certain. The CDR3 contains 12 residues. Germline V lookup: CDR1 SGHTA, CDR2 FQGNSA. The V gene lost 1 base and the J gene lost 4 bases, with 5 bases spanning the gap.

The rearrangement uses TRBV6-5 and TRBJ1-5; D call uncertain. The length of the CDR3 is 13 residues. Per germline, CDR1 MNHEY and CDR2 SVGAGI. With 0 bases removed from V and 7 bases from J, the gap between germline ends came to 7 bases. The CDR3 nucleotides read TGTGCCAGCAGTTACTCGAATACACAGCCCCAGCATTTT. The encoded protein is CASSYSNTQPQHF.